The sequence of this TCR beta chain was determined in a study of cytomegalovirus exposure and HLA in healthy donors. Overall study context: Within an early data release were roughly 83 million unique TCRs drawn from HLA-typed donors.

This CDR3 is built from 16 residues. In the PCR, 60 Vbeta and 13 Jbeta primers were used. TCRdb keeps only in-frame clones here, not all; method: immunoSEQ multiplex PCR. The sample lists about 270,000 clones; 70% to 90% were seen once. A single count supports this clone. The sample comprised PBMCs. The receptor was derived from a man aged 40-49 years in good health and CMV-seropositive. This chain links TRBV21-1 with TRBJ2-7; the D call of TRBD2 is as the table states it, not checked on the DNA. TRBV21-1 is assigned pseudogene status. Here the CDR3 reads CASSTRLAENEVGQYF. CDR3 nucleotide sequence: TGTGCCAGCAGCACCCGACTAGCGGAGAACGAGGTCGGGCAGTACTTC.